Each of the 28 T cell receptor beta chains below was sequenced from the same sample in a study of long-term antiretroviral therapy in people with HIV. At the survey level, the v3.0 immunoSEQ assay was run. The table came from immunoSEQ multiplex PCR; TCRdb's copy has only in-frame clones and leaves some out. The sample lists tens of thousands of clones, about 94% occurring once. The sample consisted of unsorted PBMCs, taken 4.1 years after starting antiretroviral therapy. These TCRs come from a woman aged 50 to 60 with HIV.

The J gene is TRBJ2-7, the V gene TRBV7-2; unclear D gene. The CDR3 is made up of 15 amino acids. Trimming removed 1 base at V and 2 bases at J, with 12 bases between. The V gene's germline CDR1 is SGHTA and CDR2 FQGNSA. Here the CDR3 reads CASSLVGRNPYEQYF. Written as DNA, the CDR3 is TGTGCCAGCAGCTTAGTCGGGCGGAACCCCTACGAGCAGTACTTC.

The chain couples TRBV7-3 to TRBJ2-4; D might be TRBD2 (6 bases). Trimming removed 4 bases at V and 9 bases at J, with 16 bases between. The CDR3 runs 14 residues. Per germline, CDR1 SGHTA and CDR2 FQGTGA. DNA for the CDR3: TGTGCCAGCAGCTCGAGTGGAGGGTTCAGCATTCAGTACTTC. Amino acid sequence: CASSSSGGFSIQYF.

This clone was found a few times. This chain joins TRBV5-6 and TRBJ2-7, with 7 positions matching TRBD1. Germline V lookup: CDR1 SGHDT, CDR2 YYEEEE. This CDR3 contains 16 residues. V lost 0 bases, J lost 2 bases, and 8 bases stayed unmatched. CDR3 nucleotide sequence: TGTGCCAGCAGCTTGGCCGGGGACAGAGTACCCTACGAGCAGTACTTC. Amino acid sequence: CASSLAGDRVPYEQYF.

This clone has only one observation. The CDR3 loop is CASSSGRKRGNQPQHF. The CDR3 DNA follows: TGTGCCAGCAGTTCCGGCAGGAAAAGGGGCAATCAGCCCCAGCATTTT. The chain recombines TRBV6-5 with TRBJ1-5; no clear D gene. The V and J ends lost 4 bases and 2 bases respectively, with 15 bases between them. The CDR3 runs 16 residues. Germline loops: CDR1 MNHEY, CDR2 SVGAGI.

The chain employs TRBV7-2 and TRBJ2-2; 12 bases line up with TRBD2. V gave up 6 bases and J gave up 6 bases; unmatched junction bases: 8. This CDR3 is 16 amino acids long. CDR1 and CDR2 from the germline V gene are SGHTA and FQGNSA. The CDR3, as DNA: TGTGCCAGCAGTCTAGCGGGGGGGCTTCGGCCCGGGGAGCTGTTTTTT. Encoded protein: CASSLAGGLRPGELFF.

V is TRBV27 and J is TRBJ2-3; tentative D call: TRBD1 (5 bases). CDR3 length: 13 residues. CDR1 is MNHEY and CDR2 is SMNVEV in the germline V gene (reference sequence). V was pared by 8 bases and J by 6 bases, with 15 bases between. CDR3 sequence (DNA): TGTGCCAGCGGACATAGCTATAGGGATACGCAGTATTTT. Translated, it gives CASGHSYRDTQYF.

The sample holds one count of this clone. This chain links TRBV28 with TRBJ2-7, with D possibly matching TRBD2 (6 bases). With 4 bases removed from V and 2 bases from J, the gap between germline ends came to 15 bases. Germline V CDR1 and CDR2: MDHEN, SYDVKM. The CDR3 consists of 15 residues. Here the CDR3 DNA reads TGTGCCAGCAGTTCGACCGGGACTGCCACCTACGAGCAGTACTTC. Its protein product is CASSSTGTATYEQYF.

The chain links TRBV6-5 to TRBJ2-3, with 8 positions matching TRBD1. V shed 6 bases and J 6 bases; nucleotides not matched to a gene: 8. From germline, CDR1 is MNHEY and CDR2 SVGAGI. This CDR3 spans 14 amino acids. In DNA, the CDR3 is TGTGCCAGCAGCCCCACAGGGGGAGGCGATACGCAGTATTTT. This translates into CASSPTGGGDTQYF.

The chain has TRBV5-6 and TRBJ2-3; D tentatively fits TRBD1 or TRBD2 (5 bases each). Germline values: CDR1 SGHDT, CDR2 YYEEEE. The ends were cut back, 4 bases at V and 5 bases at J, with 14 bases in the middle. This CDR3 region has 14 residues. The CDR3 loop reads CASSHGTFRDTQYF. The CDR3, as DNA: TGTGCCAGCAGCCACGGGACCTTCAGAGATACGCAGTATTTT.

This chain connects TRBV30 to TRBJ1-5; 9 bases map to TRBD1. Germline CDR1 reads GTSNPN; CDR2 reads SVGIG (reference sequence). The CDR3 extends over 15 amino acids. V was pared by 0 bases and J by 6 bases, with 6 bases of the junction left unmatched. CDR3 protein: CAWSVQTGGSQPQHF. The CDR3 DNA sequence: TGTGCCTGGAGTGTACAGACAGGGGGAAGTCAGCCCCAGCATTTT.

The genes are TRBV7-2 and TRBJ2-7; no definite D call. V shed 1 base and J shed 4 bases, with 11 bases lying between them. The CDR3 has 14 residues. In germline, CDR1 is SGHTA, CDR2 FQGNSA. As DNA, the CDR3 is TGTGCCAGCAGCTTAGATAGGAATGGGTACGAGCAGTACTTC. This translates into CASSLDRNGYEQYF.

The chain has TRBV1 and TRBJ2-3; TRBD2, the table's D call, was not compared with the DNA. TRBV1 is recorded as a pseudogene. There are 21 residues in the CDR3. In nucleotides, the CDR3 is TGCACCAGCAGCCATTTCTCCCATACTAGCGGGGGGGCCTCGAGAACAGATACGCAGTATTTT. It translates to CTSSHFSHTSGGASRTDTQYF.

This clone was detected only once. The chain links TRBV2 to TRBJ1-2; perhaps TRBD1 as D (5 bases). The germline gives CDR1 SNHLY, CDR2 FYNNEI. The CDR3 length is 14 residues. Trimming shortened V by 6 bases and J by 8 bases, and 19 bases separated the two germline ends. CDR3 nucleotides: TGTGCCAGCAGGGAGACAGCCCCCCTGGGGGGCTACACCTTC. Its translation: CASRETAPLGGYTF.

This sequence joins TRBV1 and TRBJ2-4; TRBD1, the table's D call, was not compared with the DNA. TRBV1 is termed a pseudogene. The CDR3 loop spans 15 amino acids. The CDR3 loop reads CTSSQDPGTGNIQYF. The DNA of the CDR3 is TGCACCAGCAGCCAAGATCCGGGGACAGGAAACATTCAGTACTTC.

The rearrangement joins TRBV6-1 to TRBJ2-1; the match to TRBD1 covers 9 bases. Germline V CDR1 and CDR2: MNHNS, SASEGT. With 2 bases clipped from V and 7 bases from J, the junction kept 6 bases outside the gene matches. The CDR3 contains 15 residues. In DNA form, the CDR3 reads TGTGCCAGCAGTGAACAGGACAGGGGAGGGAATGAGCAGTTCTTC. It yields the protein CASSEQDRGGNEQFF.

The rearrangement joins TRBV2 to TRBJ1-3; D possibly corresponds to TRBD1 (5 bases). V lost 8 bases, J lost 0 bases, and 14 bases lay in between. The CDR3 totals 15 residues. Germline V gives CDR1 SNHLY, CDR2 FYNNEI. CDR3 residues: CASGGGDSSGNTIYF. The CDR3 bases are TGTGCCAGCGGAGGTGGGGACTCCTCTGGAAACACCATATATTTT. Full variable domain (rest looked up from reference TRBV2 and TRBJ1-3): EPEVTQTPSHQVTQMGQEVILRCVPISNHLYFYWYRQILGQKVEFLVSFYNNEISEKSEIFDDQFSVERPDGSNFTLKIRSTKLEDSAMYFCASGGGDSSGNTIYFGEGSWLTVV.

The chain couples TRBV5-1 to TRBJ2-1, with D possibly being TRBD1 or TRBD2 (5 bases each). Trimming pared 0 bases from V and 7 bases from J, leaving 5 bases between. CDR1 and CDR2 (germline): SGHRS, YFSETQ. The length of the CDR3 is 12 residues. CDR3 nucleotides: TGCGCCAGCAGCTTGGGGGGGAATGAGCAGTTCTTC. Translated, it gives CASSLGGNEQFF.

The chain employs TRBV5-5 and TRBJ2-7; D call uncertain. V lost 2 bases, J lost 0 bases, and 18 bases lay in between. Germline loops: CDR1 SGHKS, CDR2 YYEKEE (reference sequence). The CDR3 totals 17 residues. Here the CDR3 DNA reads TGTGCCAGCAGCTTTGGTAAATTCGGGCAGACCTCCTACGAGCAGTACTTC. Its protein product is CASSFGKFGQTSYEQYF. The whole variable domain, remainder taken from reference TRBV5-5 and TRBJ2-7, is DAGVTQSPTHLIKTRGQQVTLRCSPISGHKSVSWYQQVLGQGPQFIFQYYEKEERGRGNFPDRFSARQFPNYSSELNVNALLLGDSALYLCASSFGKFGQTSYEQYFGPGTRLTVT.

This sequence joins TRBV5-1 and TRBJ1-3; TRBD1 matches at 8 bases. The CDR3 runs to 17 residues. Germline CDR1 SGHRS, CDR2 YFSETQ. Losses at the gene ends were 4 bases for V and 2 bases for J; bases not matched to a gene: 11. This chain's CDR3 is CASSPFPRQGTGNTIYF. CDR3 sequence (DNA): TGCGCCAGCAGCCCTTTCCCCCGACAGGGGACTGGAAACACCATATATTTT.

The J gene is TRBJ1-2, the V gene TRBV4-3; TRBD1 matches 8 bases. V shed 4 bases and J 5 bases; nucleotides not matched to a gene: 6. CDR3 length: 14 residues. Germline CDR1 is LGHNA and CDR2 is YSLEER. CDR3 residues: CASSRTQGGYGYTF. The CDR3 DNA follows: TGCGCCAGCAGCCGCACACAGGGGGGATATGGCTACACCTTC.

V is TRBV5-1 and J is TRBJ2-7; the match to TRBD2 covers 14 bases. CDR1 and CDR2 from the germline V gene are SGHRS and YFSETQ. The CDR3 has 16 amino acids. Losses at the gene ends were 7 bases for V and 6 bases for J; bases not matched to a gene: 12. The CDR3 protein is CASSGTSGGPRSEQYF. The CDR3 DNA follows: TGCGCCAGCTCCGGGACTAGCGGGGGCCCTCGCAGCGAGCAGTACTTC.

This clone was detected only once. J is TRBJ1-2 and V is TRBV27; D is possibly TRBD1 (5 bases). The CDR3 runs to 13 residues. Germline CDR1 and CDR2: MNHEY and SMNVEV (reference sequence). The V end lost 5 bases, the J end lost 5 bases, and 12 bases lay between the germline ends. CDR3 protein: CASSLFGGYGYTF. DNA of the CDR3: TGTGCCAGCAGTCTATTCGGGGGGTATGGCTACACCTTC.

This clone turned up a few times. The CDR3 reads CASRPGTGSPLHF. The CDR3 nucleotides are TGTGCCAGTCGCCCAGGGACGGGGTCACCCCTCCACTTT. The chain uses TRBV19 and TRBJ1-6; perhaps TRBD1 as D (5 bases). V was trimmed by 8 bases and J by 10 bases, leaving 15 bases between them. Germline lookup yields CDR1 LNHDA and CDR2 SQIVND (reference sequence). The CDR3 runs 13 residues.

The rearrangement joins TRBV7-9 to TRBJ2-1, with a possible D match to TRBD1 (6 bases). CDR1 and CDR2 from the germline V gene are SEHNR and FQNEAQ (reference sequence). The V end was cut by 3 bases, the J end by 8 bases, with 11 bases between. This CDR3 has 13 residues. Written as DNA, the CDR3 is TGTGCCAGCAGCTTCAGCAAGGGGGATGAGCAGTTCTTC. Its translation is CASSFSKGDEQFF.

The V call is TRBV5-5, the J call TRBJ2-5, with TRBD1 as a possible D gene (5 bases). Germline CDR1 is SGHKS and CDR2 is YYEKEE (reference sequence). V shed 6 bases and J shed 2 bases, with 14 bases lying between them. The CDR3 runs 14 residues. CDR3 amino acids: CASTPSQAQETQYF. The CDR3 nucleotides read TGTGCCAGCACCCCATCACAGGCTCAAGAGACCCAGTACTTC.

CDR3 in amino acids: CASSWGEANYGYTF. The CDR3 region has the DNA TGTGCCAGCAGCTGGGGGGAAGCTAACTATGGCTACACCTTC. J is TRBJ1-2 and V is TRBV6-6, with D possibly TRBD1 on 5 matching bases. The germline gives CDR1 MNHNY, CDR2 SVGAGI (reference sequence). Trimming cost V 6 bases and J 0 bases, with 11 bases left between them. The CDR3 is 14 amino acids.

The rearrangement joins TRBV5-6 to TRBJ2-5; D gene unclear. The V end was cut by 2 bases, the J end by 5 bases, with 10 bases between. The CDR3 contains 13 residues. Germline V gene sequence: CDR1 SGHDT, CDR2 YYEEEE. The CDR3 loop is CASSLWEGETQYF. The CDR3 nucleotides read TGTGCCAGCAGCTTATGGGAAGGGGAGACCCAGTACTTC. Variable domain in full (rest from reference TRBV5-6 and TRBJ2-5): DAGVTQSPTHLIKTRGQQVTLRCSPKSGHDTVSWYQQALGQGPQFIFQYYEEEERQRGNFPDRFSGHQFPNYSSELNVNALLLGDSALYLCASSLWEGETQYFGPGTRLLVL.

The chain is built from TRBV7-4 and TRBJ1-5; 9 bases align to TRBD1. V gave up 3 bases and J gave up 4 bases; unmatched junction bases: 4. The germline V gene encodes CDR1 SGHVT and CDR2 SQSDAQ. The CDR3 covers 15 residues. The CDR3 loop is CASSFWGQGNQPQHF. The CDR3 nucleotides read TGTGCCAGCAGCTTTTGGGGACAGGGTAATCAGCCCCAGCATTTT. Drawing the rest from reference TRBV7-4 and TRBJ1-5, the complete variable domain is GAGVSQSPRYKVAKRGRDVALRCDSISGHVTLYWYRQTLGQGSEVLTYSQSDAQRDKSGRPSGRFSAERPERSVSTLKIQRTEQGDSAVYLCASSFWGQGNQPQHFGDGTRLSIL.